The entry below describes one T cell receptor beta chain. This sample is part of a study of blood T cell repertoires in COVID-19. Study-wide background: Samples taken during acute and convalescent COVID-19 were collected in the United States, Italy and Spain. Nucleic acid was either cDNA or gDNA, and it came from T cells, B-cell-depleted T cells, or PBMCs.

CDR1 and CDR2 (germline): KGHSH, LQKENI. CDR3 length equals 18 residues. The trim removed 3 bases at V and 2 bases at J, leaving 13 bases unmatched. Per the original methods: Reference gene primer amplification yielded estimated nucleated cell counts. This table comes from immunoSEQ multiplex PCR, and its TCRdb copy is limited to in-frame clones, with some not included. For V, J and clone size, that table is used; D and trimming come from the DNA. The table lists some 85,000 clones, 65% to 80% of them singletons. This sequence originates from a woman older than 75 with active or convalescent COVID-19. The sample was peripheral blood. The chain joins TRBV18 to TRBJ2-7, with 10 bases identical to TRBD1. The CDR3 DNA reads as TGTGCCAGCTCACCCGGGACAGGGGCCTTTCACGTTACCTACGAGCAGTACTTC. Its protein is CASSPGTGAFHVTYEQYF.